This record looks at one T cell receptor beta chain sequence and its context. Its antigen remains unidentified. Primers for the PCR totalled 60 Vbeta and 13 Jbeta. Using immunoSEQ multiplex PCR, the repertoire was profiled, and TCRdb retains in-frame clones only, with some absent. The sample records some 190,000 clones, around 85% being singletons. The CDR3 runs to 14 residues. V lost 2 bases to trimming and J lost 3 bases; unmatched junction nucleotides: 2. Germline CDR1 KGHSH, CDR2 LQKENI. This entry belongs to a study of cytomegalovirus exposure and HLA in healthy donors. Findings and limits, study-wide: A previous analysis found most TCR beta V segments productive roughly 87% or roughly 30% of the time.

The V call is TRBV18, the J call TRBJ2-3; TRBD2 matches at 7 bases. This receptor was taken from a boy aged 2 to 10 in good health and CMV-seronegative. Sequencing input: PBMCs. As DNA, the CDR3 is TGTGCCAGCTCACCAGCGGGGGTAACAGATACGCAGTATTTT. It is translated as CASSPAGVTDTQYF.